This T cell receptor beta chain was sequenced in a study of early T cells in non-severe SARS-CoV-2 infection. CDR1 is SQVTM, CDR2 ANQGSEA, per germline. The V end was cut by 2 bases, the J end by 4 bases, with 15 bases between. The CDR3 consists of 14 residues. TCRdb reprocessed the 5' RACE reads with MiXCR, giving one entry per CDR3 protein. The data show more than 70,000 distinct CDR3 sequences, more than 9% seen once. The chain couples TRBV29-1 to TRBJ2-7, with D unclear. This TCR was recovered from an adult who was a healthcare worker with PCR-confirmed SARS-CoV-2 infection or an uninfected control (not recorded which). The sample taken for sequencing was whole blood. CDR3 in amino acids: CSVEMEPTPYEQYF. The CDR3, as DNA: TGCAGCGTTGAAATGGAGCCTACCCCGTACGAGCAGTACTTC.